This T cell receptor (beta chain) stems from a study of blood T cell repertoires in COVID-19. Across the study: Italy, Spain and the United States were the sources of the convalescent and acute COVID-19 samples. From T cells, B-cell-depleted T cells, or PBMCs came the material, which was cDNA or gDNA.

Germline lookup yields CDR1 LNHDA and CDR2 SQIVND (reference sequence). V lost 5 bases to trimming and J lost 9 bases; unmatched junction nucleotides: 6. This CDR3 is built from 15 residues. In the authors' methods: Amplification from reference gene primers served as the basis for estimated nucleated cell counts. Produced via immunoSEQ multiplex PCR; TCRdb's table is partial and in-frame only. V and J calls plus clone size are reproduced from that table; the DNA served to infer D and trimming. The sample includes about 50,000 clones, roughly 80% of them seen just once. This TCR was sampled from a man in his sixties with acute or convalescent COVID-19. The rearrangement joins TRBV19 to TRBJ2-1; 14 bases line up with TRBD2. The sequenced material came from peripheral blood. The CDR3 protein is CASSLGLAGAREQFF. CDR3 DNA: TGTGCCAGTAGTTTGGGACTAGCGGGGGCCCGTGAGCAGTTCTTC.